A selection of T cell receptor beta chains follows, all from one sample in a study of human T cells and chemical hapten exposure. One entry per CDR3 protein results from TCRdb running MiXCR on the RACE reads. Altogether 65,000 or so distinct CDR3 sequences are present, 5.5% to 7.5% being singletons, with the ten largest covering roughly 3.5%. The sample comprised whole blood. All receptors derive from a female donor in good health. Some clones in this sample may be carry-over from other donors' samples. CDR3s include the opening cysteine and the closing phenylalanine or tryptophan. A D gene is named only where the DNA matches it firmly. Clone size, where shown, is once, few, many, or a class for clones that have expanded.

abundance: many
j_gene: TRBJ2-3
d_gene: TRBD2
len: 17
v_gene: TRBV29-1
CDR3nt: TGCAGCGTTGTCTCCCGGGAGCGGGGGTTTAGCACAGATACGCAGTATTTT
CDR3aa: CSVVSRERGFSTDTQYF

abundance: many
j_gene: TRBJ2-5
d_gene: TRBD2
len: 15
v_gene: TRBV4-3
CDR3nt: TGCGCCAGCAGCCAGGGACTAGCGGGAAAAGAGACCCAGTACTTC
CDR3aa: CASSQGLAGKETQYF

abundance: few
j_gene: TRBJ2-4
d_gene: -
len: 15
v_gene: TRBV6-5
CDR3nt: TGTGCCAGCAGTTACTCGCCGGTAGCCAAAAACATTCAGTACTTC
CDR3aa: CASSYSPVAKNIQYF

abundance: many
j_gene: TRBJ2-3
d_gene: -
len: 12
v_gene: TRBV7-2
CDR3nt: TGTGCCAGCAGCGGGGTCGTAGATACGCAGTATTTT
CDR3aa: CASSGVVDTQYF

abundance: -
j_gene: TRBJ2-1
d_gene: -
len: 12
v_gene: TRBV5-6
CDR3nt: TGTGCCAGCAGCTTTATACCGAATGAGCAGTTCTTC
CDR3aa: CASSFIPNEQFF

abundance: -
j_gene: TRBJ2-7
d_gene: -
len: 14
v_gene: TRBV3-1
CDR3nt: TGTGCCAGCAGCCAAACGGACGTAGTCTACGAGCAGTACTTC
CDR3aa: CASSQTDVVYEQYF

abundance: many
j_gene: TRBJ1-2
d_gene: -
len: 15
v_gene: TRBV28
CDR3nt: TGTGCCAGCAGTTTAAAAGGCTACGCTAACTATGGCTACACCTTC
CDR3aa: CASSLKGYANYGYTF

abundance: -
j_gene: TRBJ2-7
d_gene: -
len: 12
v_gene: TRBV11-2
CDR3nt: TGTGCCAGCAGCTTAGCGTATTACGAGCAGTACTTC
CDR3aa: CASSLAYYEQYF

abundance: many
j_gene: TRBJ2-4
d_gene: -
len: 13
v_gene: TRBV20-1
CDR3nt: TGCAGTGCTAGGGGGCTTACCAAAAACATTCAGTACTTC
CDR3aa: CSARGLTKNIQYF

abundance: many
j_gene: TRBJ1-5
d_gene: -
len: 17
v_gene: TRBV21-1
CDR3nt: TGTGCCAGCATCGGACAGGGCGGAGGAACGGTCAATCAGCCCCAGCATTTT
CDR3aa: CASIGQGGGTVNQPQHF

abundance: -
j_gene: TRBJ2-5
d_gene: -
len: 11
v_gene: TRBV6-5
CDR3nt: TGTGCCAGCAGTTACCAGGGGACCCAGTACTTC
CDR3aa: CASSYQGTQYF

abundance: many
j_gene: TRBJ2-7
d_gene: -
len: 18
v_gene: TRBV7-9
CDR3nt: TGTGCCAGCAGCTTAGCGGGTCTCTCAGCCGCCCAGTCCTACGAGCAGTACTTC
CDR3aa: CASSLAGLSAAQSYEQYF

abundance: -
j_gene: TRBJ2-3
d_gene: -
len: 14
v_gene: TRBV11-2
CDR3nt: TGTGCCAGCAGCTTAGTATCCTACACAGATACGCAGTATTTT
CDR3aa: CASSLVSYTDTQYF

abundance: medium-sized
j_gene: TRBJ2-6
d_gene: -
len: 18
v_gene: TRBV15
CDR3nt: TGTGCCACCAGCCCAGGCGGGACAGCGGTCTCTGGGGCCAACGTCCTGACTTTC
CDR3aa: CATSPGGTAVSGANVLTF

abundance: many
j_gene: TRBJ1-1
d_gene: TRBD1
len: 17
v_gene: TRBV5-1
CDR3nt: TGCGCCAGCAGTATCTTAGGACAGGGCAGGATGAACACTGAAGCTTTCTTT
CDR3aa: CASSILGQGRMNTEAFF

abundance: many
j_gene: TRBJ2-3
d_gene: -
len: 13
v_gene: TRBV20-1
CDR3nt: TGCAGTGCTGTGTGGGAACGCACAGATACGCAGTATTTT
CDR3aa: CSAVWERTDTQYF

abundance: -
j_gene: TRBJ2-1
d_gene: TRBD2
len: 15
v_gene: TRBV20-1
CDR3nt: TGCAGTGCCGATCCGGGACTAGCGAGCTACAATGAGCAGTTCTTC
CDR3aa: CSADPGLASYNEQFF

abundance: -
j_gene: TRBJ2-7
d_gene: -
len: 15
v_gene: TRBV10-3
CDR3nt: TGTGCCATCAGGGCCGGGACGTTCAGCTCCTACGAGCAGTACTTC
CDR3aa: CAIRAGTFSSYEQYF

abundance: few
j_gene: TRBJ1-5
d_gene: TRBD1
len: 14
v_gene: TRBV6-5
CDR3nt: TGTGCCAGCAGTATAAACAGGGGTAATCAGCCCCAGCATTTT
CDR3aa: CASSINRGNQPQHF

abundance: many
j_gene: TRBJ2-3
d_gene: TRBD1
len: 15
v_gene: TRBV5-1
CDR3nt: TGCGCCAGCAGCTTGTGGGGACAGAAAACAGATACGCAGTATTTT
CDR3aa: CASSLWGQKTDTQYF

abundance: many
j_gene: TRBJ1-1
d_gene: -
len: 17
v_gene: TRBV12-5
CDR3nt: TGTGCTAGTGGTTTCCGGTTGTCGGGACAAACGAACACTGAAGCTTTCTTT
CDR3aa: CASGFRLSGQTNTEAFF

abundance: many
j_gene: TRBJ2-7
d_gene: -
len: 11
v_gene: TRBV29-1
CDR3nt: TGCAGCGGACAGGACAACTACGAGCAGTACTTC
CDR3aa: CSGQDNYEQYF

abundance: -
j_gene: TRBJ2-2
d_gene: -
len: 18
v_gene: TRBV9
CDR3nt: TGTGCCAGCAGCATCCGGACAGGAGGGACTGCCTACACCGGGGAGCTGTTTTTT
CDR3aa: CASSIRTGGTAYTGELFF

abundance: many
j_gene: TRBJ2-3
d_gene: -
len: 14
v_gene: TRBV12-3/TRBV12-4
CDR3nt: TGTGCCAGCAGTCCCTACTCCCGCACAGATACGCAGTATTTT
CDR3aa: CASSPYSRTDTQYF

abundance: many
j_gene: TRBJ2-2
d_gene: -
len: 13
v_gene: TRBV6-5
CDR3nt: TGTGCCAGCAGTCGTGGGTTCATGGGGGAGCTGTTTTTT
CDR3aa: CASSRGFMGELFF

abundance: many
j_gene: TRBJ2-2
d_gene: -
len: 16
v_gene: TRBV20-1
CDR3nt: TGCAGTGCTAGAGATCCTCGCAAGGGGGACACCGGGGAGCTGTTTTTT
CDR3aa: CSARDPRKGDTGELFF

abundance: many
j_gene: TRBJ2-7
d_gene: -
len: 13
v_gene: TRBV25-1
CDR3nt: TGTGCCAGCCGTCGGGACGGCTCCTACGAGCAGTACTTC
CDR3aa: CASRRDGSYEQYF

abundance: many
j_gene: TRBJ2-3
d_gene: -
len: 12
v_gene: TRBV14
CDR3nt: TGTGCCAGCAGCCCTAGCACAGATACGCAGTATTTT
CDR3aa: CASSPSTDTQYF

abundance: many
j_gene: TRBJ1-3
d_gene: TRBD1
len: 16
v_gene: TRBV6-6
CDR3nt: TGTGCCAGCAGGCAAACGCAGGGGGCGATAGGAAACACCATATATTTT
CDR3aa: CASRQTQGAIGNTIYF

abundance: -
j_gene: TRBJ2-3
d_gene: -
len: 15
v_gene: TRBV5-1
CDR3nt: TGCGCCAGCAGCTTTTATAACGGGCCCACAGATACGCAGTATTTT
CDR3aa: CASSFYNGPTDTQYF

abundance: -
j_gene: TRBJ2-5
d_gene: TRBD1
len: 13
v_gene: TRBV27
CDR3nt: TGTGCCAGCAGTTTTAGCAGGGGGGAGACCCAGTACTTC
CDR3aa: CASSFSRGETQYF

abundance: -
j_gene: TRBJ2-6
d_gene: -
len: 16
v_gene: TRBV7-8
CDR3nt: TGTGCCAGCAGCTTAATGGATGGCTCTGGGGCCAACGTCCTGACTTTC
CDR3aa: CASSLMDGSGANVLTF

abundance: many
j_gene: TRBJ2-1
d_gene: TRBD2
len: 14
v_gene: TRBV28
CDR3nt: TGTGCCAGCAGTTTAGGAGCGGGAGGGCCTTCGGGGTTCTTC
CDR3aa: CASSLGAGGPSGFF

abundance: -
j_gene: TRBJ1-2
d_gene: TRBD1
len: 16
v_gene: TRBV27
CDR3nt: TGTGCCAGCAGTTGGATCAGGACAGGGAGGAACTATGGCTACACCTTC
CDR3aa: CASSWIRTGRNYGYTF

abundance: -
j_gene: TRBJ1-1
d_gene: -
len: 14
v_gene: TRBV6-5
CDR3nt: TGTGCCAGCAGTTTTGAACGTCCGGGGACTGAAGCTTTCTTT
CDR3aa: CASSFERPGTEAFF

abundance: few
j_gene: TRBJ2-1
d_gene: -
len: 12
v_gene: TRBV29-1
CDR3nt: TGCAGCGGTGCTAGGGGGAGCAGTGAGCAGTTCTTC
CDR3aa: CSGARGSSEQFF

abundance: -
j_gene: TRBJ2-2
d_gene: -
len: 16
v_gene: TRBV6-1
CDR3nt: TGTGCCAGCAGTAAAGTAGGGTTGGTGAACACCGGGGAGCTGTTTTTT
CDR3aa: CASSKVGLVNTGELFF